What follows are 12 T cell receptor beta chains derived from one specimen sequenced in a study of control samples from healthy donors and cancer patients. TCRdb keeps only in-frame clones here, not all; method: immunoSEQ multiplex PCR. This table has about 86,000 clones, over 90% appearing once. Input material: blood. These receptors originate from a woman aged 25 to 45 in good health.

This clone was seen once. The chain couples TRBV19 to TRBJ1-5, with D perhaps TRBD1 (6 bases). Trimming left V 4 bases short and J 2 bases short, with 12 bases between. Germline CDR1 LNHDA, CDR2 SQIVND (reference sequence). The CDR3 length is 15 residues. CDR3 residues: CASSRVDRGNQPQHF. CDR3 DNA: TGTGCCAGTAGTAGAGTGGACAGAGGCAATCAGCCCCAGCATTTT.

Comments on this clone: Compared with germline, one end of the junction differs, possibly owing to a read error. The chain couples TRBV7-7 to TRBJ2-1; TRBD1 aligns across 10 bases. The CDR3 runs 15 residues. Germline V lookup: CDR1 SSHAT, CDR2 FNYEAQ (reference sequence). The CDR3 region is CASSLGQGSYNEQFF. The CDR3 DNA follows: TGTGCTAGCAGCTTGGGACAGGGGTCCTACAATGAGCAGTTCTTC.

The chain carries TRBV18 and TRBJ1-1, with 8 bases that match TRBD1. Germline CDR1 KGHSH, CDR2 LQKENI. The CDR3 contains 14 residues. V trimming: 1 base; J trimming: 8 bases; junction bases outside the gene matches: 6. The chain's CDR3 is CASSPLGTGLEAFF. CDR3 nucleotide sequence: TGTGCCAGCTCACCACTCGGGACAGGTTTAGAAGCTTTCTTT.

The genes are TRBV5-8 and TRBJ2-2; TRBD2 is a possible D gene (5 bases). The CDR3 spans 18 residues. Germline CDR1 is SGHTS and CDR2 is YDEGEE. V dropped 2 bases and J dropped 5 bases, with 22 bases sitting between them. Here the CDR3 DNA reads TGTGCCAGCAGCTTTCGGCCGGGAACAATGGGGTTAACCGGGGAGCTGTTTTTT. Amino acid sequence: CASSFRPGTMGLTGELFF.

V gene TRBV30 combines with J gene TRBJ1-5, with D maybe TRBD1 (5 bases). Germline V gene data show CDR1 as GTSNPN and CDR2 as SVGIG (reference sequence). The CDR3 runs to 15 residues. Trimming removed 0 bases at V and 1 base at J, with 10 bases between. Here the CDR3 reads CAWSVRGVSNQPQHF. DNA for the CDR3: TGTGCCTGGAGTGTACGAGGGGTAAGCAATCAGCCCCAGCATTTT.

This clone was observed a handful of times. V usage is TRBV5-1 and J usage is TRBJ1-1; 11 nucleotides line up with TRBD1. Germline CDR1 SGHRS, CDR2 YFSETQ. V lost 4 bases to trimming and J lost 5 bases; unmatched junction nucleotides: 4. This CDR3 has 14 residues. The CDR3 protein is CASSPGTGGTEAFF. DNA of the CDR3: TGCGCCAGCAGCCCCGGGACAGGGGGTACTGAAGCTTTCTTT.

This clone was seen a few times. The chain couples TRBV19 to TRBJ2-6, with unresolved D. V lost 3 bases and J lost 4, with 10 bases in between. Germline assignment: CDR1 LNHDA and CDR2 SQIVND (reference sequence). The CDR3 contains 15 residues. The CDR3 here is CASSIFGVGANVLTF. In DNA form, the CDR3 reads TGTGCCAGTAGTATTTTTGGGGTGGGGGCCAACGTCCTGACTTTC.

The genes are TRBV5-1 and TRBJ2-5, with 7 bases identical to TRBD1. Germline loops: CDR1 SGHRS, CDR2 YFSETQ. The CDR3 sequence is 15 residues long. The J segment lost 5 bases and the V segment lost 2 bases, leaving 9 bases of the junction unmatched. The CDR3 DNA reads TGCGCCAGCAGCTTACAGGGGTGGATCGGGGAGACCCAGTACTTC. This encodes CASSLQGWIGETQYF.

The chain combines TRBV25-1 with TRBJ2-3; either TRBD1 or TRBD2 may supply D (5 bases each). CDR3 length: 14 residues. Trimming removed 3 bases from V and 6 bases from J, with 13 bases in between. Looked up from germline, CDR1 is MGHDK and CDR2 is SYGVNS. The CDR3 reads CASSDSGWGDTQYF. In DNA form, the CDR3 reads TGTGCCAGCAGTGATTCTGGTTGGGGGGATACGCAGTATTTT.

The V call is TRBV5-4, the J call TRBJ2-1, with 8 bases matching TRBD2. CDR1 is SGHNT and CDR2 is YYREEE in the germline V gene (reference sequence). V lost 0 bases and J lost 16; bases outside the gene matches: 9. The CDR3 extends over 13 amino acids. As DNA, the CDR3 is TGTGCCAGCAGCTTGGAGGGACTAGGATTTATCTTCTTC. Translated: CASSLEGLGFIFF.

This clone turned up a few times. The chain recombines TRBV7-9 with TRBJ1-6, with unresolved D. Germline V gives CDR1 SEHNR, CDR2 FQNEAQ (reference sequence). CDR3 length equals 16 residues. With 1 base removed from V and 10 bases from J, the gap between germline ends came to 17 bases. As DNA, the CDR3 is TGTGCCAGCAGCTTAGTCGTAGTTGGGGAGTGGTCACCCCTCCACTTT. Amino acid sequence: CASSLVVVGEWSPLHF.

The V gene is TRBV29-1, the J gene TRBJ2-7; 8 nucleotides match TRBD1. V was clipped by 6 bases and J by 9 bases; unmatched bases: 7. Germline V gene sequence: CDR1 SQVTM, CDR2 ANQGSEA. This CDR3 contains 11 residues. CDR3 DNA: TGCAGCGTGGGGCAGGGGGCCCGGCAGTACTTC. This codes for CSVGQGARQYF.